This T cell receptor (beta chain) was sequenced in a study of neurological immune-mediated disorders. At the level of the study: The approximately 34 multiple sclerosis patients comprised around 30 relapsing-remitting and 3 secondary progressive cases. The study's findings and limits: None of the features examined (clinical or MRI) was associated with the multiple sclerosis repertoire cluster.

Whenever a sequencing run was performed, it yielded over 200 million TCR-beta sequences from 15-18 subjects. One entry per CDR3 protein, called by TCRdb with MiXCR from the 5' RACE reads. Of 54,000 or so distinct CDR3 sequences listed, under 4.5% are singletons. The germline V and J ends were trimmed by 0 bases and 7 bases, with 6 bases remaining between them. CDR3 length: 13 amino acids. Germline CDR1 and CDR2: LNHNV and YYDKDF (reference sequence). This clonotype was recorded at least ten times. Its antigen is unknown. Sequenced sample: PBMCs. The TCR was taken from a woman aged 25-40 years with multiple sclerosis. V is TRBV15 and J is TRBJ2-2; D uncertain. The CDR3 coding sequence is TGTGCCACCAGCAGAGATAATGGCGGGGAGCTGTTTTTT. Its protein is CATSRDNGGELFF.